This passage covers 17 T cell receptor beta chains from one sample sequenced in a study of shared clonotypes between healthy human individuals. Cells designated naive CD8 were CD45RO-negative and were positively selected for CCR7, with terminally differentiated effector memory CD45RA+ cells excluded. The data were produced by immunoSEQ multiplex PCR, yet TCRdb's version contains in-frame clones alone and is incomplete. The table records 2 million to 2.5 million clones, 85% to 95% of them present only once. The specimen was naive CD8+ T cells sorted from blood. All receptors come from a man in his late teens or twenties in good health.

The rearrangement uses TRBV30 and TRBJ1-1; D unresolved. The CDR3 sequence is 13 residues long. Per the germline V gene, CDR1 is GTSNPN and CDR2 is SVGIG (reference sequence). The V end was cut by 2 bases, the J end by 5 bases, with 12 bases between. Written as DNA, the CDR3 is TGTGCCTGGAGTCAAATCCTCGGGACTGAAGCTTTCTTT. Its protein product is CAWSQILGTEAFF.

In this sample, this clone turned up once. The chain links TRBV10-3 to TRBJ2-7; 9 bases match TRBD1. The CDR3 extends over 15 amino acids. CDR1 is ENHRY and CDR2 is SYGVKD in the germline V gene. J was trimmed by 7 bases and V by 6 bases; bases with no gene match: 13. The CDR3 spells CAIRTRDRASWEQYF. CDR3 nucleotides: TGTGCCATCAGAACCCGGGACAGGGCTTCGTGGGAGCAGTACTTC.

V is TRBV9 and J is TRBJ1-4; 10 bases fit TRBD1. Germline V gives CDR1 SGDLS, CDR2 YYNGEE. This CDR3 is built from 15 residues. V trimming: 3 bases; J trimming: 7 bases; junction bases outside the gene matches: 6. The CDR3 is CASSGAGTGAEKLFF. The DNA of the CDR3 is TGTGCCAGCAGCGGCGCCGGGACAGGGGCTGAAAAACTGTTTTTT.

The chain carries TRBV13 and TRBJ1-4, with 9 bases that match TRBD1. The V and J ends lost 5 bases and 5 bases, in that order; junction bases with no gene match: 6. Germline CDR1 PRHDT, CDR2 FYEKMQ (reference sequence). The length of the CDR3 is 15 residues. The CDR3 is CASSPWGQGNEKLFF. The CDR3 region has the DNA TGTGCCAGCAGCCCTTGGGGACAGGGAAATGAAAAACTGTTTTTT. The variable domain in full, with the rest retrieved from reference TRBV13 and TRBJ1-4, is AAGVIQSPRHLIKEKRETATLKCYPIPRHDTVYWYQQGPGQDPQFLISFYEKMQSDKGSIPDRFSAQQFSDYHSELNMSSLELGDSALYFCASSPWGQGNEKLFFGSGTQLSVL.

The DNA for the CDR3 is TGTGCCAGCAGTTTTGGGGACAGGACATCCTACACTGAAGCTTTCTTT. It encodes CASSFGDRTSYTEAFF. This chain joins TRBV6-5 and TRBJ1-1, with 8 bases aligning to TRBD1. Germline V gene lookup returns CDR1 MNHEY and CDR2 SVGAGI. V gave up 4 bases and J gave up 3 bases; unmatched junction bases: 10. The CDR3 has 16 amino acids.

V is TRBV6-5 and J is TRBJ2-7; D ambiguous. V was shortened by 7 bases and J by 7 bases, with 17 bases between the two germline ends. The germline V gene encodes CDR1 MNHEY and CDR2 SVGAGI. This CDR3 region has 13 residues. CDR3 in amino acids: CASTHLHGEEQYF. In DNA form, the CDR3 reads TGTGCCAGCACGCACCTGCACGGAGAGGAGCAGTACTTC.

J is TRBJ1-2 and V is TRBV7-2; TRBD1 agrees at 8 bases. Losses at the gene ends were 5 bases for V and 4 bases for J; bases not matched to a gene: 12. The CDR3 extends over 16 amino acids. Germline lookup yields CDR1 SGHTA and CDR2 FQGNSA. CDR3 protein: CASSPIGQGLTYGYTF. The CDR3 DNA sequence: TGTGCCAGCAGCCCCATAGGACAGGGACTTACCTATGGCTACACCTTC.

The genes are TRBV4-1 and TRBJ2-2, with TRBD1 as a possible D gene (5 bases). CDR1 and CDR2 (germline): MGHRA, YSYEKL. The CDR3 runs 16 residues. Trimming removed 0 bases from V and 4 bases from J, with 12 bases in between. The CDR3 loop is CASSQERGQGTGELFF. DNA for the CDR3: TGCGCCAGCAGCCAAGAAAGGGGTCAGGGCACCGGGGAGCTGTTTTTT.

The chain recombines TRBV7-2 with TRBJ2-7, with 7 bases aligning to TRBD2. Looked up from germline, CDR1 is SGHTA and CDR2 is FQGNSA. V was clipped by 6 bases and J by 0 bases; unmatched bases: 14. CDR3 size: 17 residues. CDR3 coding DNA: TGTGCCAGCAGTCGCACAGCGTCAGCGGGGAGCTCCTACGAGCAGTACTTC. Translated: CASSRTASAGSSYEQYF.

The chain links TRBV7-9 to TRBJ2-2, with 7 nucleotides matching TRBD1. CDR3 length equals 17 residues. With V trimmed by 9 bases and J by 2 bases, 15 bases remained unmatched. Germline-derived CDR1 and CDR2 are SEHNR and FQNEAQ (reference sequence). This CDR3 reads CARELFSGTVNTGELFF. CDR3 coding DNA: TGTGCCAGAGAACTGTTTTCCGGGACAGTTAACACCGGGGAGCTGTTTTTT.

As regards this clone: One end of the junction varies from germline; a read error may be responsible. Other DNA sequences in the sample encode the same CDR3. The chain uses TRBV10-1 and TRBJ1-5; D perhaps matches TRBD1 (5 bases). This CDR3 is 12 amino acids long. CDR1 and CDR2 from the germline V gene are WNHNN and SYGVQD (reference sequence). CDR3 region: CASSQGEGPQHF. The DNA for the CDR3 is TGCGCCAGCAGTCAAGGGGAAGGACCCCAGCATTTC.

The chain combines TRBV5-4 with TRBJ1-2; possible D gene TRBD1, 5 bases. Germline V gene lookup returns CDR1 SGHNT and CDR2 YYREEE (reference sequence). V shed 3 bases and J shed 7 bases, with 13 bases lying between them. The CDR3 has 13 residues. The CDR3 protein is CASSSGTHAGYTF. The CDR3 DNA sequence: TGTGCCAGCAGCTCCGGGACGCATGCTGGCTACACCTTC.

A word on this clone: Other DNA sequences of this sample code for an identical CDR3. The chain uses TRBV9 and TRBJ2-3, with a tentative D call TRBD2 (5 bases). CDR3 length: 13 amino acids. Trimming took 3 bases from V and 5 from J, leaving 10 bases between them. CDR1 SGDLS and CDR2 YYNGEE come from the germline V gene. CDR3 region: CASSAPGGDTQYF. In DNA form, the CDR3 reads TGTGCCAGCAGCGCCCCCGGAGGAGATACGCAGTATTTT.

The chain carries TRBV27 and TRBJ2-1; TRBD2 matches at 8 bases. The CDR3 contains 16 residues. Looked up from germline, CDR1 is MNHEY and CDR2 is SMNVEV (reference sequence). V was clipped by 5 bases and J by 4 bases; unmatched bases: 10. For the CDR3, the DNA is TGTGCCAGCAGTACTCGGGAACTAGCGGTTTACAATGAGCAGTTCTTC. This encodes CASSTRELAVYNEQFF.

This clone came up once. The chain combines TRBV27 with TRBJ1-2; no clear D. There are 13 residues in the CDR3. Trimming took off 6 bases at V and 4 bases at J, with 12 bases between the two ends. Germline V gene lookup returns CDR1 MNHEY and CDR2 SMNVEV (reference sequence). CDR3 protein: CASRPKPSYGYTF. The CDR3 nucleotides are TGTGCCAGCAGACCCAAACCGAGCTATGGCTACACCTTC.

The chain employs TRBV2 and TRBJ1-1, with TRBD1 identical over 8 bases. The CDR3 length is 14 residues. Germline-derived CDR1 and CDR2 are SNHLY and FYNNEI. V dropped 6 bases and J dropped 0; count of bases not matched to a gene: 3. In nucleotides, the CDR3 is TGTGCCAGCAGGGACAGGGATATGAACACTGAAGCTTTCTTT. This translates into CASRDRDMNTEAFF.

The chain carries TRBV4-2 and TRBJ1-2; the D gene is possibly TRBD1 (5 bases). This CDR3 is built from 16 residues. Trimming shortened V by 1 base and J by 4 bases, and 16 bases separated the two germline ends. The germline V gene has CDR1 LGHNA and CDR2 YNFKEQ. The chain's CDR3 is CASSQGASGRSYGYTF. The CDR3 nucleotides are TGTGCCAGCAGCCAAGGAGCATCAGGGAGGTCCTATGGCTACACCTTC.